This T cell receptor (beta chain) is drawn from a study of blood T cell repertoires in COVID-19. The repertoire was sequenced with immunoSEQ multiplex PCR; TCRdb's copy has only in-frame clones and lacks some. The sample lists 270,000 or so clones, 81% occurring once. CDR1 LNHDA and CDR2 SQIVND come from the germline V gene (reference sequence). Trimming removed 7 bases from V and 3 bases from J; junction bases left unmatched: 4. The CDR3 spans 13 residues. The specimen sequenced was peripheral blood. The gene calls are TRBV19 and TRBJ1-2; 8 positions agree with TRBD1. The clonotype comes from a woman aged 60-70 years with active or convalescent COVID-19. CDR3: CASITDRDYGYTF. DNA of the CDR3: TGTGCCAGTATCACGGACAGGGACTATGGCTACACCTTC.